These 29 T cell receptor beta chains were all obtained from the same sample, sequenced in a study of cytomegalovirus exposure and HLA in healthy donors. Only in-frame clones appear in the TCRdb table, and some are missing; sequencing was by immunoSEQ multiplex PCR. Of about 250,000 clones in the sample, approximately 87% are singletons; the top ten hold 2.5% to 3%. Sequences were obtained from PBMCs. The source of these receptors is a young man in good health and CMV-seronegative.

Written as DNA, the CDR3 is TGCGCCAGCAGCCCGGGACTAGCCTACACCGGGGAGCTGTTTTTT. It specifies CASSPGLAYTGELFF. This chain uses TRBV4-3 with TRBJ2-2, with 9 bases fitting TRBD2. The germline V gene encodes CDR1 LGHNA and CDR2 YSLEER. The CDR3 extends over 15 amino acids. Germline trimming cut 4 bases from V and 3 bases from J; bases unmatched to any gene: 3.

The genes are TRBV29-1 and TRBJ2-6; D is perhaps TRBD2 (5 bases). The CDR3 is 17 residues long. Trimming shortened V by 4 bases and J by 2 bases, and 18 bases separated the two germline ends. The V gene's germline CDR1 is SQVTM and CDR2 ANQGSEA. The CDR3 DNA reads TGCAGCGTTGCTGGCTATATGGGGAGCACTGGGGCCAACGTCCTGACTTTC. Translated, it gives CSVAGYMGSTGANVLTF.

This rearrangement joins TRBV6-1 to TRBJ1-2, with TRBD1 matching 9 bases. V lost 8 bases to trimming and J lost 4 bases; unmatched junction nucleotides: 5. The CDR3 consists of 13 residues. The V gene's germline CDR1 is MNHNS and CDR2 SASEGT. The CDR3 sequence: CASGTGLTYGYTF. For the CDR3, the DNA is TGTGCCAGCGGGACAGGGCTCACCTATGGCTACACCTTC.

A single count supports this clone. V gene TRBV19 combines with J gene TRBJ1-1; D not resolved. V was pared by 5 bases and J by 4 bases, with 11 bases between. CDR3 size: 13 residues. Germline CDR1 and CDR2: LNHDA and SQIVND (reference sequence). The CDR3 region is CASSLARSTEAFF. For the CDR3, the DNA is TGTGCCAGTAGTTTAGCCCGTAGCACTGAAGCTTTCTTT.

CDR3 DNA sequence: TGTGCCAGCAAATCAACCCAGGGTACTGAAAAACTGTTTTTT. It specifies CASKSTQGTEKLFF. V and J are TRBV28 and TRBJ1-4; the D gene is possibly TRBD1 (5 bases). The CDR3 is made up of 14 amino acids. The germline CDR1 and CDR2 sequences are MDHEN and SYDVKM. V lost 7 bases and J lost 7, with 16 bases in between.

CDR3 residues: CASSLAPAGGYEQYF. As DNA, the CDR3 is TGTGCCAGCAGCTTAGCGCCAGCGGGGGGATACGAGCAGTACTTC. The chain combines TRBV7-2 with TRBJ2-7, with 9 nucleotides matching TRBD2. The CDR3 contains 15 residues. The germline V gene has CDR1 SGHTA and CDR2 FQGNSA. The ends lost 0 bases at V and 4 bases at J; junction bases unmatched: 4.

The chain couples TRBV30 to TRBJ2-2; TRBD2 matches 7 bases. This CDR3 has 12 amino acids. Trimming removed 5 bases from V and 4 bases from J; junction bases left unmatched: 1. The germline gives CDR1 GTSNPN, CDR2 SVGIG (reference sequence). CDR3 bases: TGTGCCTGGGGGAGGGGCACCGGGGAGCTGTTTTTT. Protein sequence: CAWGRGTGELFF. The variable domain in full, completed from reference TRBV30 and TRBJ2-2, reads SQTIHQWPATLVQPVGSPLSLECTVEGTSNPNLYWYRQAAGRGLQLLFYSVGIGQISSEVPQNLSASRPQDRQFILSSKKLLLSDSGFYLCAWGRGTGELFFGEGSRLTVL.

CDR3 sequence: CASSPPGQGSSPLHF. CDR3 nucleotides: TGTGCCAGCAGTCCTCCGGGACAGGGGAGTTCACCCCTCCACTTT. The chain employs TRBV6-5 and TRBJ1-6, with 10 bases lining up with TRBD1. In germline, CDR1 is MNHEY, CDR2 SVGAGI. This CDR3 has 15 amino acids. The V and J ends lost 5 bases and 9 bases, in that order; junction bases with no gene match: 7.

The rearrangement uses TRBV6-6 and TRBJ2-7, with D perhaps matching TRBD2 (5 bases). Between the trimmed V and J ends, which lost 6 bases and 3 bases, there was a span of 21 bases. This CDR3 region has 16 residues. The germline gives CDR1 MNHNY, CDR2 SVGAGI (reference sequence). CDR3 in amino acids: CASSSPGTAGVYEQYF. The CDR3 DNA reads TGTGCCAGCAGCTCTCCGGGTACGGCGGGTGTCTACGAGCAGTACTTC.

V is TRBV7-2 and J is TRBJ1-4; 8 bases match TRBD1. The CDR3 sequence is 15 residues long. Looked up from germline, CDR1 is SGHTA and CDR2 is FQGNSA. V lost 4 bases and J lost 7; bases outside the gene matches: 8. CDR3 residues: CASSSKAGTGEKLFF. CDR3 in DNA: TGTGCCAGCAGCTCGAAGGCCGGGACAGGTGAAAAACTGTTTTTT.

The chain is built from TRBV28 and TRBJ2-7; D is unresolved. The CDR3 contains 14 residues. The ends were cut back, 3 bases at V and 0 bases at J, with 9 bases in the middle. Germline V gene sequence: CDR1 MDHEN, CDR2 SYDVKM. In DNA form, the CDR3 reads TGTGCCAGCAGTTTGCCAGATTACTCCTACGAGCAGTACTTC. Its protein is CASSLPDYSYEQYF.

The chain combines TRBV21-1 with TRBJ1-2; the table's D call of TRBD1 was not tested on the DNA. TRBV21-1 is a pseudogene locus. This CDR3 has 15 amino acids. CDR3 sequence reads: CASSKEPRDSDGYTF. The CDR3 region has the DNA TGTGCCAGCAGCAAAGAGCCCCGGGACAGCGATGGCTACACCTTC.

The rearrangement joins TRBV6-5 to TRBJ1-6; no reliable D call. From germline, CDR1 is MNHEY and CDR2 SVGAGI. The CDR3 has 16 residues. With 0 bases removed from V and 0 bases from J, the gap between germline ends came to 6 bases. The chain's CDR3 is CASSYSRISYNSPLHF. CDR3 DNA sequence: TGTGCCAGCAGTTACTCCAGGATCTCCTATAATTCACCCCTCCACTTT.

This chain uses TRBV10-3 with TRBJ2-3; D is possibly TRBD2 (7 bases). This CDR3 has 15 residues. Looked up from germline, CDR1 is ENHRY and CDR2 is SYGVKD. V lost 10 bases, J lost 4 bases, and 21 bases lay in between. This chain's CDR3 is CATRGAGASSDTQYF. CDR3 in DNA: TGTGCCACCCGGGGTGCGGGGGCCAGCTCAGATACGCAGTATTTT.

This clone is a singleton in its sample. This rearrangement joins TRBV2 to TRBJ1-1; 10 bases match TRBD1. From germline, CDR1 is SNHLY and CDR2 FYNNEI. CDR3 length: 13 residues. V dropped 9 bases and J dropped 1; count of bases not matched to a gene: 2. CDR3 sequence (DNA): TGTGCCAGGGGGACAGGGGAGAACACTGAAGCTTTCTTT. Translated, it gives CARGTGENTEAFF.

The chain carries TRBV28 and TRBJ1-5; TRBD1 is a possible D gene (6 bases). From germline, CDR1 is MDHEN and CDR2 SYDVKM. The CDR3 consists of 13 residues. V was pared by 5 bases and J by 7 bases, with 12 bases between. CDR3 DNA sequence: TGTGCCAGCAGTATCAGGGGAGGGCAGCCCCAGCATTTT. It is translated as CASSIRGGQPQHF. Full variable domain (remainder filled in from reference TRBV28 and TRBJ1-5): DVKVTQSSRYLVKRTGEKVFLECVQDMDHENMFWYRQDPGLGLRLIYFSYDVKMKEKGDIPEGYSVSREKKERFSLILESASTNQTSMYLCASSIRGGQPQHFGDGTRLSIL.

The chain couples TRBV5-8 to TRBJ2-5, with 7 bases aligning to TRBD2. Germline V lookup: CDR1 SGHTS, CDR2 YDEGEE. The CDR3 length is 20 residues. V shed 0 bases, J shed 2 bases, and the junction held 19 bases outside the gene matches. The CDR3 DNA reads as TGTGCCAGCAGCTTGGGAGGGGTTTTGGACCCGCGGCGGGAGCAAGAGACCCAGTACTTC. Protein sequence: CASSLGGVLDPRREQETQYF.

Only a few counts were recorded for this clone. The same CDR3 also results from other DNA sequences found in this sample. The V gene is TRBV30, the J gene TRBJ2-3; 8 nucleotides line up with TRBD2. V lost 8 bases and J lost 0; bases outside the gene matches: 7. The CDR3 is made up of 14 amino acids. The germline V gene has CDR1 GTSNPN and CDR2 SVGIG (reference sequence). CDR3 bases: TGTGCCAGTCTCCCTAGCGGGAGCACAGATACGCAGTATTTT. Translating it yields CASLPSGSTDTQYF.

The chain links TRBV27 to TRBJ1-5; possibly TRBD1 for D (5 bases). With 9 bases removed from V and 3 bases from J, the gap between germline ends came to 27 bases. This CDR3 is 18 amino acids long. Germline CDR1 reads MNHEY; CDR2 reads SMNVEV (reference sequence). CDR3 amino acids: CASKLTGSWAVNNQPQHF. CDR3 DNA: TGTGCCAGTAAATTAACAGGATCTTGGGCGGTCAACAATCAGCCCCAGCATTTT.

The CDR3 coding sequence is TGTGCCAGCAGCCGAGGACTAGCGGGAGGCCGTCGCGAGCAGTACTTC. Amino acid sequence: CASSRGLAGGRREQYF. This chain links TRBV14 with TRBJ2-7; the match to TRBD2 covers 14 bases. In germline, CDR1 is SGHDN, CDR2 FVKESK. The CDR3 extends over 16 amino acids. V gave up 4 bases and J gave up 6 bases; unmatched junction bases: 8.

The rearrangement links TRBV13 to TRBJ2-2; D is possibly TRBD2 (5 bases). Trimming shortened V by 5 bases and J by 0 bases, and 10 bases separated the two germline ends. There are 15 residues in the CDR3. Germline CDR1 PRHDT, CDR2 FYEKMQ (reference sequence). CDR3 nucleotide sequence: TGTGCCAGCAGCGGAGAGGGTTCGAACACCGGGGAGCTGTTTTTT. Amino acids: CASSGEGSNTGELFF.

V gene TRBV6-1 combines with J gene TRBJ2-7; 8 bases are shared with TRBD2. After removal of 6 bases from V and 3 bases from J, the junction contained 7 bases not matched to a gene. Germline loops: CDR1 MNHNS, CDR2 SASEGT. CDR3 length: 14 residues. CDR3 in amino acids: CASRLAGRSYEQYF. The CDR3 coding sequence is TGTGCCAGCAGATTAGCGGGGCGAAGCTACGAGCAGTACTTC.

This clone has just one count. J is TRBJ2-5 and V is TRBV2, with 10 nucleotides matching TRBD2. The CDR3 is 14 amino acids. The J segment lost 5 bases and the V segment lost 5 bases, leaving 5 bases of the junction unmatched. Per the germline V gene, CDR1 is SNHLY and CDR2 is FYNNEI. The CDR3 region has the DNA TGTGCCAGCAGTCGAGCGGGGGGGCCGGAGACCCAGTACTTC. Its protein product is CASSRAGGPETQYF.

The rearrangement uses TRBV6-5 and TRBJ2-3; no clear D. The CDR3 is 11 amino acids. Germline CDR1 MNHEY, CDR2 SVGAGI. V lost 9 bases to trimming and J lost 6 bases, with 10 bases between them. CDR3 DNA sequence: TGTGCCAGTGGAGTCACGGATACGCAGTATTTT. This gives the protein CASGVTDTQYF.

This clone was seen only once. The chain recombines TRBV30 with TRBJ1-6; 7 positions agree with TRBD1. Germline V lookup: CDR1 GTSNPN, CDR2 SVGIG (reference sequence). CDR3 length equals 13 residues. Here the CDR3 DNA reads TGTGCTTATTCGGGACAGTATAATTCACCCCTCCACTTT. It encodes CAYSGQYNSPLHF.

This chain joins TRBV25-1 and TRBJ1-1, with no clear D. The CDR3 totals 15 residues. The germline V and J ends were trimmed by 4 bases and 5 bases, with 17 bases remaining between them. The germline V gene encodes CDR1 MGHDK and CDR2 SYGVNS. In DNA, the CDR3 is TGTGCCAGCAGTGGAAGACTCGCAGAGAGGACTGAAGCTTTCTTT. As protein: CASSGRLAERTEAFF.

The V call is TRBV10-1, the J call TRBJ2-2, with D perhaps TRBD1 (6 bases). The ends were cut back, 3 bases at V and 5 bases at J, with 10 bases in the middle. This CDR3 is built from 14 residues. Per germline, CDR1 WNHNN and CDR2 SYGVQD (reference sequence). The CDR3 sequence: CASSEYTGTGELFF. The CDR3 nucleotides read TGCGCCAGCAGTGAATATACAGGGACCGGGGAGCTGTTTTTT.

This clone was counted a single time. V is TRBV25-1 and J is TRBJ2-2; weak D call: TRBD1 (7 bases). Per the germline V gene, CDR1 is MGHDK and CDR2 is SYGVNS. Trimming took off 5 bases at V and 6 bases at J, with 16 bases between the two ends. The CDR3 extends over 15 amino acids. The CDR3 is CASSYAGQWPGELFF. The CDR3 bases are TGTGCCAGCAGTTATGCGGGACAGTGGCCCGGGGAGCTGTTTTTT. The complete variable domain, with remaining parts taken from reference TRBV25-1 and TRBJ2-2, reads EADIYQTPRYLVIGTGKKITLECSQTMGHDKMYWYQQDPGMELHLIHYSYGVNSTEKGDLSSESTVSRIRTEHFPLTLESARPSHTSQYLCASSYAGQWPGELFFGEGSRLTVL.

The V gene is TRBV2, the J gene TRBJ1-2; D is possibly TRBD1 (5 bases). CDR1 is SNHLY, CDR2 FYNNEI, per germline. With 0 bases removed from V and 2 bases from J, the gap between germline ends came to 10 bases. There are 15 residues in the CDR3. The CDR3 DNA follows: TGTGCCAGCAGTGAAGCTGGGGGGAAAAACTATGGCTACACCTTC. Residues: CASSEAGGKNYGYTF.